The 20 T cell receptor beta chains in this list originate from one sample, sequenced in a study of blood T cells in healthy people across ages. The authors ran a second PCR of about 7 to 11 cycles using a sample-barcoded 5' primer and a J-beta primer mix. TCRdb re-called the 5' RACE reads with MiXCR, one entry per CDR3 protein. The sample gives 650,000 to 1,000,000 distinct CDR3 sequences, roughly 35% of which show up once; 10% to 15% is in the top ten. Sequencing input: blood. The receptor source for this set is a young man in good health.

There are a few counts of this clonotype. The rearrangement links TRBV27 to TRBJ2-5; 7 bases match TRBD2. The J segment lost 4 bases and the V segment lost 1 base, leaving 12 bases of the junction unmatched. The germline V gene encodes CDR1 MNHEY and CDR2 SMNVEV (reference sequence). The CDR3 loop spans 17 amino acids. CDR3 DNA: TGTGCCAGCAGTTTATTCGGCCGGACTAGGGACGGAGAGACCCAGTACTTC. Protein product: CASSLFGRTRDGETQYF.

The sample holds many counts of this clonotype. The rearrangement uses TRBV12-3 or TRBV12-4 and TRBJ1-2, with D maybe TRBD1 (5 bases). V was cut by 1 base and J by 7 bases, with 10 bases left in between. The CDR3 covers 13 residues. CDR3 nucleotides: TGTGCCAGCAGTTTAGGTGGGGCTGGTGGCTACACCTTC. Protein product: CASSLGGAGGYTF.

CDR3: CASGGGQGTDTQYF. The CDR3 bases are TGTGCCAGCGGTGGGGGACAGGGCACAGATACGCAGTATTTT. The chain links TRBV6-2 or TRBV6-3 to TRBJ2-3; TRBD1 aligns across 8 bases. The CDR3 extends over 14 amino acids. CDR1 MNHEY and CDR2 SVGEGT come from the germline V gene. Trimming cost V 8 bases and J 1 base; bases outside gene matches: 5.

With regard to this clonotype: A much larger clone lies one base from this, so it may be a read error. This chain connects TRBV10-3 to TRBJ1-2; unclear D gene. The CDR3 has 13 residues. CDR1 and CDR2 (germline): ENHRY, SYGVKD. Trimming took off 8 bases at V and 4 bases at J, with 14 bases between the two ends. The CDR3 DNA sequence: TGTGCCATCGGTGGAGGTGCAAGCTATGGCTACACCTTC. It codes for CAIGGGASYGYTF.

The chain carries TRBV7-6 and TRBJ2-5; maybe TRBD2 (6 bases). The V gene's germline CDR1 is SGHVS and CDR2 FNYEAQ. CDR3 length equals 17 residues. V lost 4 bases to trimming and J lost 2 bases, with 20 bases between them. CDR3 DNA: TGTGCCAGCAGCTCCCAGGGAGGCTGGACCATTCAAGAGACCCAGTACTTC. It yields the protein CASSSQGGWTIQETQYF.

This chain uses TRBV2 with TRBJ2-3; TRBD2 aligns across 14 bases. In germline, CDR1 is SNHLY, CDR2 FYNNEI. The CDR3 is 17 residues long. V lost 6 bases to trimming and J lost 3 bases; unmatched junction nucleotides: 8. This chain's CDR3 is CASSRLAGGPDTDTQYF. The CDR3 region has the DNA TGTGCCAGCAGCCGACTAGCGGGAGGGCCCGATACAGATACGCAGTATTTT.

The table lists this clonotype with many counts. V and J are TRBV7-9 and TRBJ2-5, with 10 positions matching TRBD1. Trimming cost V 3 bases and J 4 bases; bases outside gene matches: 8. The CDR3 totals 16 residues. Germline lookup yields CDR1 SEHNR and CDR2 FQNEAQ (reference sequence). The CDR3 spells CASSFSGQGGGETQYF. The CDR3 coding sequence is TGTGCCAGCAGCTTCTCCGGACAGGGGGGAGGAGAGACCCAGTACTTC. Looking up the rest from reference TRBV7-9 and TRBJ2-5 gives the full variable domain: DTGVSQNPRHKITKRGQNVTFRCDPISEHNRLYWYRQTLGQGPEFLTYFQNEAQLEKSRLLSDRFSAERPKGSFSTLEIQRTEQGDSAMYLCASSFSGQGGGETQYFGPGTRLLVL.

The chain is built from TRBV25-1 and TRBJ1-2; D is undetermined. The V gene lost 8 bases and the J gene lost 6 bases, with 16 bases spanning the gap. The CDR3 has 13 amino acids. Germline V gives CDR1 MGHDK, CDR2 SYGVNS. The CDR3 loop is CASRESNLHGYTF. CDR3 nucleotides: TGTGCCAGCCGGGAATCAAACCTCCATGGCTACACCTTC.

The V gene is TRBV20-1, the J gene TRBJ2-1; D unclear. The end of the DNA aligns better with TRBJ2-7, so the J call may be wrong. The CDR3 totals 16 residues. Germline CDR1 is DFQATT and CDR2 is SNEGSKA (reference sequence). The CDR3 loop is CSATPITRGSYNEQYF. The CDR3 nucleotides are TGCAGTGCTACTCCGATAACAAGAGGCTCCTACAATGAGCAGTACTTC.

This clonotype was picked up many times. The rearrangement joins TRBV20-1 to TRBJ2-1, with 7 positions matching TRBD2. The CDR3 totals 16 residues. The germline V gene encodes CDR1 DFQATT and CDR2 SNEGSKA (reference sequence). J gave up 4 bases and V 3 bases, and 12 bases lay outside the gene matches. CDR3: CSARAQVGGVYNEQFF. CDR3 bases: TGCAGTGCTAGGGCCCAAGTTGGGGGGGTATACAATGAGCAGTTCTTC.

V gene TRBV20-1 combines with J gene TRBJ2-4; possibly TRBD1 for D (5 bases). With the DNA end fitting TRBJ2-7 better, the J assignment may be wrong. The germline CDR1 and CDR2 sequences are DFQATT and SNEGSKA (reference sequence). The CDR3 totals 15 residues. CDR3 in amino acids: CSASGAQGFSYEQYF. For the CDR3, the DNA is TGCAGTGCCAGTGGGGCGCAGGGATTCTCCTACGAGCAGTACTTC.

The chain couples TRBV4-3 to TRBJ2-2, with D possibly being TRBD1 or TRBD2 (5 bases each). In germline, CDR1 is LGHNA, CDR2 YSLEER. The V gene lost 4 bases and the J gene lost 5 bases, with 11 bases spanning the gap. The CDR3 sequence is 14 residues long. Written as DNA, the CDR3 is TGCGCCAGCAGCCTGGAAGAGGGGACCGGGGAGCTGTTTTTT. It translates to CASSLEEGTGELFF.

The chain employs TRBV27 and TRBJ2-3; 8 positions agree with TRBD1. Germline loops: CDR1 MNHEY, CDR2 SMNVEV (reference sequence). Trimming took 4 bases from V and 6 from J; bases not matched to a gene: 15. This CDR3 is built from 17 residues. The CDR3 DNA is TGTGCCAGCAGTTCCCGTCAACCGGGACAGGCTAGGGATACGCAGTATTTT. As protein: CASSSRQPGQARDTQYF.

This clonotype was counted between two and nine times. In DNA form, the CDR3 reads TGTGCCAGCAGTCCCCCGGGGGCTGAGCAGTACTTC. Translated: CASSPPGAEQYF. The chain is built from TRBV6-5 and TRBJ2-5, with D perhaps matching TRBD1 or TRBD2 (6 bases each). Germline CDR1 MNHEY, CDR2 SVGAGI. V lost 5 bases, J lost 11 bases, and 15 bases lay in between. The CDR3 extends over 12 amino acids.

The chain links TRBV20-1 to TRBJ1-2; 7 positions match TRBD1. J gave up 6 bases and V 2 bases, and 9 bases lay outside the gene matches. The germline V gene encodes CDR1 DFQATT and CDR2 SNEGSKA (reference sequence). The CDR3 runs to 14 residues. In nucleotides, the CDR3 is TGCAGTGCTAGAAAGTGGGACAGAAAAAATGGCTACACCTTC. This gives the protein CSARKWDRKNGYTF.

The chain employs TRBV7-8 and TRBJ1-2; D is possibly TRBD1 (6 bases). The CDR3 sequence is 15 residues long. The germline CDR1 and CDR2 sequences are SGHVS and FQNEAQ. V lost 4 bases and J 2 bases, leaving 14 bases between the germline ends. This CDR3 is CASSWNWDNNYGYTF. The CDR3, as DNA: TGTGCCAGCAGCTGGAATTGGGACAACAACTATGGCTACACCTTC.

The chain recombines TRBV4-1 with TRBJ2-1; TRBD2 aligns across 13 bases. This CDR3 has 17 amino acids. After removal of 3 bases from V and 4 bases from J, the junction contained 6 bases not matched to a gene. Germline loops: CDR1 MGHRA, CDR2 YSYEKL. The CDR3 region is CASSQEGTSGNYNEQFF. The CDR3 coding sequence is TGCGCCAGCAGCCAGGAGGGGACTAGCGGGAATTACAATGAGCAGTTCTTC.

The chain is built from TRBV7-8 and TRBJ1-3; D is unclear. The CDR3 is 15 residues long. Germline V CDR1 and CDR2: SGHVS, FQNEAQ. Trimming removed 5 bases at V and 4 bases at J, with 15 bases between. Here the CDR3 DNA reads TGTGCCAGCAGCACCGCGACCGATCCGGGAAACACCATATATTTT. It is translated as CASSTATDPGNTIYF.

Regarding this clonotype: Just one base apart from a much larger clone, this may be a read error. The chain combines TRBV7-2 with TRBJ2-4; D may correspond to TRBD1 or TRBD2 (5 bases each). CDR1 SGHTA and CDR2 FQGNSA come from the germline V gene. There are 13 residues in the CDR3. Between the trimmed V and J ends, which lost 5 bases and 13 bases, there was a span of 18 bases. The CDR3 nucleotides read TGTGCCAGCAGCGTAGGGACGGCCAGGGAGCAGTACTTC. As protein: CASSVGTAREQYF.

Concerning this clonotype: An end of the junction differs from the germline gene, which may be a read error. The chain combines TRBV5-1 with TRBJ2-7, with 10 bases aligning to TRBD2. The CDR3 extends over 15 amino acids. Germline V gene sequence: CDR1 SGHRS, CDR2 YFSETQ. DNA of the CDR3: TGCGTCAGCAGCTTGGGACTAGCGACAAACTACGAGCAGTACTTC. This encodes CVSSLGLATNYEQYF.